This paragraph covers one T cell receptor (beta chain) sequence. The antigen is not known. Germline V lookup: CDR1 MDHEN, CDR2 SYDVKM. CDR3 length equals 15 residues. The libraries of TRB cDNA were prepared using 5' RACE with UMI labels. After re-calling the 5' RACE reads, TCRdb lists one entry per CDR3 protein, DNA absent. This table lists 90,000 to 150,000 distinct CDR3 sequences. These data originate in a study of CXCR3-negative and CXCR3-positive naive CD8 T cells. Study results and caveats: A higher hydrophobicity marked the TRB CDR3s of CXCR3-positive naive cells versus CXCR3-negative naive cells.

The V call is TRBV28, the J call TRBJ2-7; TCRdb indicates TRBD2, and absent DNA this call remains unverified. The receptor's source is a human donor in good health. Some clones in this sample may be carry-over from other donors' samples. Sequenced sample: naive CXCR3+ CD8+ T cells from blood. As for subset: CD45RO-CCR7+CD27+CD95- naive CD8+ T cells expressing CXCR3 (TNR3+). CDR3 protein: CASRFVAGVSGEQYF. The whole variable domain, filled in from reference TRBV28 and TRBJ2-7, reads DVKVTQSSRYLVKRTGEKVFLECVQDMDHENMFWYRQDPGLGLRLIYFSYDVKMKEKGDIPEGYSVSREKKERFSLILESASTNQTSMYLCASRFVAGVSGEQYFGPGTRLTVT.